This is a list of T cell receptor beta chains from one sample in a study of T cell responses to AZD1222 COVID-19 vaccine. Repertoires were generated with immunoSEQ multiplex PCR, while TCRdb's copy carries only in-frame clones and drops some. The sample holds roughly 150,000 clones, 80% to 95% seen once. The sequenced sample was peripheral blood, obtained on day 0 of AZD1222 vaccination. All receptors come from an adult in good health. The CDR3 runs from the conserved cysteine through the conserved F or W. A D gene is named only where the DNA matches it firmly. Size is omitted from some rows. Given values are once, few, many or a class for expanded clones.

TRBD2 | . | TRBJ2-5 | TRBV4-2 | TGTGCCAGCAGCCGGACCCAAGCGGGGGGGCCTGAGACCCAGTACTTC | CASSRTQAGGPETQYF
TRBD1 | . | TRBJ1-4 | TRBV6-2/TRBV6-3 | TGTGCCAGCAGTTGGGGACAGGCCCCTGCAACTAATGAAAAACTGTTTTTT | CASSWGQAPATNEKLFF
. | . | TRBJ2-1 | TRBV19 | TGTGCCAGTAGTATAGTACCGACTAGTCCTCGGGATGAGCAGTTCTTC | CASSIVPTSPRDEQFF
. | . | TRBJ2-7 | TRBV10-1 | TGCGCCAGCAGTGATTCGGGAGCGGGTGAGCAGTACTTC | CASSDSGAGEQYF
. | . | TRBJ1-1 | TRBV12-3/TRBV12-4 | TGTGCCAGCTCTCCAGGCCGAAGAACTGAAGCTTTCTTT | CASSPGRRTEAFF
TRBD1 | . | TRBJ2-5 | TRBV3-1/TRBV3-2 | TGTGCCAGCAGCCTCGGAAGGGGGCACCAAGAGACCCAGTACTTC | CASSLGRGHQETQYF
. | . | TRBJ1-2 | TRBV9 | TGTGCCAGCAGCGTAGGAGGGGCTAAGGGCTACACCTTC | CASSVGGAKGYTF
. | once | TRBJ2-1 | TRBV5-4 | TGTGCCAGCAGCACGTCTAGCAGTGAGCAGTTCTTC | CASSTSSSEQFF
. | . | TRBJ1-1 | TRBV21-1 | TGTGCCAGCAGCAAAGCGTACGGCTTGAACACTGAAGCTTTCTTT | CASSKAYGLNTEAFF
. | . | TRBJ1-1 | TRBV5-1 | TGCGCCAGCAGCCAGACGAACACTGAAGCTTTCTTT | CASSQTNTEAFF
. | once | TRBJ2-7 | TRBV6-5 | TGTGCCAGCAGTTACTCGGGCGCCAGTCCCTACGAGCAGTACTTC | CASSYSGASPYEQYF
TRBD2 | once | TRBJ2-7 | TRBV7-2 | TGTGCCAGCAGCTTACACGGGACTAGCTACGAGCAGTACTTC | CASSLHGTSYEQYF
TRBD2 | . | TRBJ2-3 | TRBV28 | TGTGCCAGCAGTTTATGGACTAGCGGGAGTAGCGCAGATACGCAGTATTTT | CASSLWTSGSSADTQYF
TRBD2 | . | TRBJ2-7 | TRBV19 | TGTGCCAGTACGTACCGCCGGGGGGACGAGCAGTACTTC | CASTYRRGDEQYF
TRBD1 | . | TRBJ1-6 | TRBV30 | TGTGCCGGGAACAGGGGTGGGGATTCACCCCTCCACTTT | CAGNRGGDSPLHF
. | . | TRBJ1-1 | TRBV18 | TGTGCCAGCTCACCGTACCCGGGGGGCACTGAAGCTTTCTTT | CASSPYPGGTEAFF
. | . | TRBJ1-4 | TRBV6-1 | TGTGCCAGCAGTGATCCCGGGACACCGGATGAAAAACTGTTTTTT | CASSDPGTPDEKLFF
TRBD2 | few | TRBJ2-5 | TRBV7-3 | TGTGCCAGCAGCTCAAGCGGGACGGGGGAGACCCAGTACTTC | CASSSSGTGETQYF
. | . | TRBJ1-5 | TRBV3-1/TRBV3-2 | TGTGCCAGCAGCCAAGGGGGGGGGCTCAGCGGCAATCAGCCCCAGCATTTT | CASSQGGGLSGNQPQHF
. | . | TRBJ2-1 | TRBV18 | TGTGCCAGCTCTCCACTATACAATGAGCAGTTCTTC | CASSPLYNEQFF
. | once | TRBJ2-1 | TRBV11-3 | TGTGCCAGCAGAGGGAGCGGCGGTGAGCAGTTCTTC | CASRGSGGEQFF
TRBD1 | . | TRBJ2-3 | TRBV11-2 | TGTGCCAGCAGCTTAGGGGACAGGGGACGGACAGATACGCAGTATTTT | CASSLGDRGRTDTQYF
TRBD1 | . | TRBJ2-7 | TRBV30 | TGTGCCTGGAGTTGGGACAGGGTCTACGAGCAGTACTTC | CAWSWDRVYEQYF
. | . | TRBJ1-2 | TRBV5-4 | TGTGCCAGCAGCTTATTAAACCACTATGGCTACACCTTC | CASSLLNHYGYTF
. | . | TRBJ1-6 | TRBV3-1/TRBV3-2 | TGTGCCAGCAGCCAAGTGTCCAATTCACCCCTCCACTTT | CASSQVSNSPLHF
. | . | TRBJ1-2 | TRBV24-1 | TGTGCCACCAGTGATTTGTCCCTGGGGAGGGGACTCTATGGCTACACCTTC | CATSDLSLGRGLYGYTF
. | . | TRBJ2-7 | TRBV4-1 | TGCGCCAGCAGCCGCAAATTCCCCGAGGGGGGAGGCGAGCAGTACTTC | CASSRKFPEGGGEQYF
. | . | TRBJ1-4 | TRBV3-1/TRBV3-2 | TGTGCCAGCAGCGGAGCTCAGGCAACTAATGAAAAACTGTTTTTT | CASSGAQATNEKLFF
. | . | TRBJ2-7 | TRBV5-1 | TGCGCCAGCAGCTTGGATTTCTACGAGCAGTACTTC | CASSLDFYEQYF
. | . | TRBJ2-7 | TRBV28 | TGTGCCAGCAGTCTCCCCGGGACTCTCTGGTACGAGCAGTACTTC | CASSLPGTLWYEQYF
TRBD2 | few | TRBJ2-1 | TRBV28 | TGTGCCAGCATCCTAACCCTAGCGGGAGGGAGGAATGAGCAGTTCTTC | CASILTLAGGRNEQFF
TRBD1 | . | TRBJ2-5 | TRBV7-9 | TGTGCCAGCAGCCTAAATGGACAGGGGGGGACCCAGTACTTC | CASSLNGQGGTQYF
TRBD2 | . | TRBJ2-5 | TRBV19 | TGTGCCAGTAGTGGGAGGGACGGGCGAGAGACCCAGTACTTC | CASSGRDGRETQYF
TRBD1 | . | TRBJ1-2 | TRBV5-1 | TGCGCCAGCAGCCCCGGACAGGGGACACACGTTAACTATGGCTACACCTTC | CASSPGQGTHVNYGYTF
. | . | TRBJ1-5 | TRBV27 | TGTGCCAGCAGCCCGAGGGCACAGATCAGTTATAGCAATCAGCCCCAGCATTTT | CASSPRAQISYSNQPQHF
TRBD1 | . | TRBJ2-1 | TRBV27 | TGTGCCAGCACGAGGGACAGGGCAAGGGATGAGCAGTTCTTC | CASTRDRARDEQFF
TRBD1 | . | TRBJ2-3 | TRBV2 | TGTGCCAGCCAACCGGGACAGTTAACCACAGATACGCAGTATTTT | CASQPGQLTTDTQYF
. | . | TRBJ1-1 | TRBV5-4 | TGTGCCAGCAGCTCATCAACTAACTTTTTTGACAGGATGGGGGAAGCTTTCTTT | CASSSSTNFFDRMGEAFF
. | . | TRBJ2-7 | TRBV7-9 | TGTGCCAGCAGCTTCCCGTACGAGGGCTTACCCTACGAGCAGTACTTC | CASSFPYEGLPYEQYF
. | . | TRBJ1-5 | TRBV4-1 | TGCGCCAGCAGCCAAGATAGAATGGGAGTCCTTTATAGCAATCAGCCCCAGCATTTT | CASSQDRMGVLYSNQPQHF
TRBD1 | . | TRBJ1-1 | TRBV19 | TGTGCCAGTAGATGGGGAGGGGGCGCGACCACTGAAGCTTTCTTT | CASRWGGGATTEAFF
TRBD2 | once | TRBJ2-3 | TRBV9 | TGTGCCAGCAGCGTAGGTGGTAGCGGGAGGGCCAGGCCCACAGATACGCAGTATTTT | CASSVGGSGRARPTDTQYF
TRBD1 | . | TRBJ1-4 | TRBV10-3 | TGTGCCATCAGTGGGGACAGGAGGAAGAATCCTGAAAAACTGTTTTTT | CAISGDRRKNPEKLFF
. | . | TRBJ1-5 | TRBV6-5 | TGTGCCAGCAATCCCCTAACGGGTAATCAGCCCCAGCATTTT | CASNPLTGNQPQHF
. | . | TRBJ1-6 | TRBV9 | TGTGCCAGCAGCTCGGGGGATTCACCCCTCCACTTT | CASSSGDSPLHF
. | . | TRBJ1-4 | TRBV30 | TGTGCCTGGAGTCCCCACAGCGGCTTTCTTGAAAAACTGTTTTTT | CAWSPHSGFLEKLFF
TRBD1 | . | TRBJ1-5 | TRBV27 | TGTGCCAGCAGCAAAGCAGGACAGGTTAACAATCAGCCCCAGCATTTT | CASSKAGQVNNQPQHF
TRBD2 | . | TRBJ2-5 | TRBV10-3 | TGTGCCATCAGGAGGACTAGCGTCGTAGAGACCCAGTACTTC | CAIRRTSVVETQYF
TRBD2 | . | TRBJ2-3 | TRBV10-2 | TGCGCCAGTTCGATACTAGCGGCCCGCCCAGATACGCAGTATTTT | CASSILAARPDTQYF
. | . | TRBJ1-2 | TRBV6-1 | TGTGCCAGCAGTGAAGTAGGGGAAGGGGGCTACACCTTC | CASSEVGEGGYTF
TRBD1 | . | TRBJ2-7 | TRBV6-1 | TGTGCCAGCAGTGAAGCGGGACAGGGGAAGAACGAGCAGTACTTC | CASSEAGQGKNEQYF
. | . | TRBJ2-2 | TRBV2 | TGTGCCAGCAGTGCGCGAGACCCGAACACCGGGGAGCTGTTTTTT | CASSARDPNTGELFF
TRBD2 | . | TRBJ2-5 | TRBV11-3 | TGTGCCAGCAGCGCGCGGACTAGCGGGGGATATCAAGAGACCCAGTACTTC | CASSARTSGGYQETQYF